This T cell receptor (beta chain) was retrieved from a study of T cell changes during pregnancy in multiple sclerosis. TCRdb keeps only in-frame clones here, not all; method: immunoSEQ multiplex PCR. This sample yields about 38,000 clones, of which around 90% are seen a single time; 12% belongs to the top ten. CDR3 size: 15 residues. Trimming cost V 4 bases and J 1 base; bases outside gene matches: 8. Germline CDR1 and CDR2: SQVTM and ANQGSEA. The V call is TRBV29-1, the J call TRBJ1-2; the match to TRBD1 covers 8 bases. Sequencing used CD8+ T cells from peripheral blood mononuclear cells, obtained after pregnancy. The receptor was derived from a female donor with multiple sclerosis, enrolled in a pregnancy study. CDR3 region: CSVGGGQAINYGYTF. In nucleotides, the CDR3 is TGCAGCGTTGGGGGGGGACAGGCGATTAACTATGGCTACACCTTC.